Sequencing of this T cell receptor (beta chain) was carried out in a study of response to subunit inactivated influenza vaccine. Study observations and caveats: Each seasonal influenza vaccination recruits few new T cells, the authors suggested.

With respect to this clonotype: Antigen unknown.

V was clipped by 7 bases and J by 5 bases, with 14 bases between them. The CDR3 spans 14 residues. From the RT-PCR reads, TCRdb called clonotypes with MiXCR, one entry per CDR3 protein. The sample records roughly 710,000 distinct CDR3 sequences, less than 15% being singletons. The starting material was PBMCs from blood, obtained around 14 days before vaccination. The rearrangement uses TRBV12-3 or TRBV12-4 and TRBJ2-2; a possible D gene is TRBD1 (6 bases). The receptor's source is a man in his fifties or sixties who received an inactivated influenza vaccine. The CDR3 nucleotides read TGTGCCAGCACCCCTAACAGGGATACCGGGGAGCTGTTTTTT. Translating it yields CASTPNRDTGELFF.